A single sample gave rise to the 30 T cell receptor beta chains below, sequenced in a study of blood T cell repertoires in COVID-19. Using immunoSEQ multiplex PCR, the repertoire was profiled, and TCRdb retains in-frame clones only, with some absent. This sample has under 110,000 clones, with roughly 85% found just once. Sequenced material: peripheral blood. All receptors come from a woman in her 70s with active or convalescent COVID-19.

This chain joins TRBV7-9 and TRBJ1-3; no definite D call. V shed 6 bases and J shed 1 base, with 10 bases lying between them. The CDR3 is made up of 14 amino acids. The V gene's germline CDR1 is SEHNR and CDR2 FQNEAQ (reference sequence). This chain's CDR3 is CASSDNQSGNTIYF. The CDR3, as DNA: TGTGCCAGCAGTGATAATCAGTCTGGAAACACCATATATTTT.

The CDR3 DNA sequence: TGTGCCAGCATCCCCGGGGGGGCCTTTACAGATACGCAGTATTTT. It yields the protein CASIPGGAFTDTQYF. The genes are TRBV28 and TRBJ2-3, with TRBD2 identical over 8 bases. From germline, CDR1 is MDHEN and CDR2 SYDVKM. The CDR3 is made up of 15 amino acids. The V gene end was trimmed by 7 bases and the J gene end by 3 bases; junction bases not matched to a gene: 9.

This clone was observed a handful of times. For the CDR3, the DNA is TGTGCCAGCAGCTTGCCGGGACTAGCGGGGTTAAACACCGGGGAGCTGTTTTTT. This codes for CASSLPGLAGLNTGELFF. The gene calls are TRBV7-6 and TRBJ2-2; 13 bases are shared with TRBD2. Germline values: CDR1 SGHVS, CDR2 FNYEAQ. This CDR3 has 18 residues. J gave up 2 bases and V 3 bases, and 6 bases lay outside the gene matches.

The V and J genes are TRBV3-1 (or the pseudogene TRBV3-2) and TRBJ2-2; D gene ambiguous. The germline V gene encodes CDR1 LGHDT and CDR2 YNNKEL (reference sequence). With 2 bases removed from V and 4 bases from J, the gap between germline ends came to 14 bases. The CDR3 has 16 amino acids. The CDR3 sequence: CASSQLFFVSTGELFF. Here the CDR3 DNA reads TGTGCCAGCAGCCAACTTTTTTTTGTCTCCACCGGGGAGCTGTTTTTT.

V and J are TRBV18 and TRBJ2-2, with 12 bases matching TRBD2. CDR1 is KGHSH, CDR2 LQKENI, per germline. Unmatched junction bases numbered 5, after V lost 3 bases and J lost 3 bases. The CDR3 is made up of 17 amino acids. Here the CDR3 reads CASSPRLAGVDTGELFF. The CDR3 DNA sequence: TGTGCCAGCTCACCTCGACTAGCGGGGGTCGACACCGGGGAGCTGTTTTTT.

The gene calls are TRBV30 and TRBJ1-6; TRBD1 agrees at 7 bases. Germline V gene lookup returns CDR1 GTSNPN and CDR2 SVGIG (reference sequence). Losses at the gene ends were 3 bases for V and 0 bases for J; bases not matched to a gene: 8. The CDR3 loop spans 17 amino acids. CDR3 nucleotides: TGTGCCTGGAGACCCAGACAGGGTGTCTCCTATAATTCACCCCTCCACTTT. Encoded protein: CAWRPRQGVSYNSPLHF.

The chain links TRBV12-5 to TRBJ2-5; 15 bases are a match to TRBD2. The CDR3 extends over 16 amino acids. Germline CDR1 is LGHNT and CDR2 is FRNRAP. The junction had 4 bases not matched to a gene; V was cut back by 6 bases and J by 2 bases. The CDR3 DNA is TGTGCTAGTGGCCAAGGACTAGCGGGGGGGCAAGAGACCCAGTACTTC. Its protein is CASGQGLAGGQETQYF.

The CDR3 DNA reads as TGTGCCAGCAGGAGGGAGGCGGGTCAGCCCCAGCATTTT. This codes for CASRREAGQPQHF. The rearrangement uses TRBV12-3 or TRBV12-4 and TRBJ1-5, with D unresolved. The CDR3 sequence is 13 residues long. V lost 6 bases and J lost 6, with 12 bases in between.

The chain links TRBV7-9 to TRBJ1-5; D is perhaps TRBD1 (5 bases). CDR3 length: 15 amino acids. Germline CDR1 reads SEHNR; CDR2 reads FQNEAQ (reference sequence). Trimming removed 7 bases from V and 3 bases from J, with 16 bases in between. The CDR3 sequence: CASTQDGGPNQPQHF. CDR3 coding DNA: TGTGCCAGCACCCAGGACGGGGGTCCCAATCAGCCCCAGCATTTT.

V and J are TRBV4-2 and TRBJ1-5; tentative D call: TRBD1 (6 bases). Trimming removed 0 bases at V and 2 bases at J, with 17 bases between. This CDR3 has 18 amino acids. Germline CDR1 is LGHNA and CDR2 is YNFKEQ. CDR3 amino acids: CASSQDPGTEGGNQPQHF. Here the CDR3 DNA reads TGTGCCAGCAGCCAAGACCCCGGGACCGAGGGGGGCAATCAGCCCCAGCATTTT.

J is TRBJ1-1 and V is TRBV10-3; D is unresolved. V lost 8 bases to trimming and J lost 2 bases, with 6 bases between them. The CDR3 contains 11 residues. Per the germline V gene, CDR1 is ENHRY and CDR2 is SYGVKD. CDR3 amino acids: CAIRDNTEAFF. Here the CDR3 DNA reads TGTGCCATCCGGGATAACACTGAAGCTTTCTTT.

The rearrangement joins TRBV4-3 to TRBJ2-7; D not resolved. The CDR3 consists of 13 residues. Trimming removed 1 base from V and 3 bases from J, with 7 bases in between. Germline V CDR1 and CDR2: LGHNA, YSLEER. CDR3 sequence: CASSQARSYEQYF. The CDR3 DNA reads as TGCGCCAGCAGCCAAGCCCGCAGCTACGAGCAGTACTTC.

The J gene is TRBJ1-5, the V gene TRBV18; 7 nucleotides agree with TRBD1. CDR3 size: 15 residues. Unmatched junction bases numbered 5, after V lost 3 bases and J lost 3 bases. Germline CDR1 and CDR2: KGHSH and LQKENI. The CDR3 here is CASSPSGGLNQPQHF. CDR3 in DNA: TGTGCCAGCTCACCGTCAGGGGGGCTCAATCAGCCCCAGCATTTT.

V gene TRBV6-5 combines with J gene TRBJ1-1; D remains unclear. The CDR3 is 12 residues long. Germline values: CDR1 MNHEY, CDR2 SVGAGI. V lost 5 bases and J lost 1, with 5 bases in between. The CDR3 nucleotides are TGTGCCAGCAGTCGGTCGAACACTGAAGCTTTCTTT. This codes for CASSRSNTEAFF.

CDR3 protein: CASSPPGHQYTGELFF. In DNA form, the CDR3 reads TGTGCCAGCAGCCCTCCGGGACACCAATACACCGGGGAGCTGTTTTTT. The genes are TRBV5-4 and TRBJ2-2; D is possibly TRBD1 (6 bases). The CDR3 consists of 16 residues. CDR1 and CDR2 from the germline V gene are SGHNT and YYREEE (reference sequence). Trimming took 4 bases from V and 3 from J, leaving 16 bases between them.

This rearrangement joins TRBV4-3 to TRBJ1-2; D unresolved. The CDR3 has 13 amino acids. Trimming took 4 bases from V and 8 from J, leaving 14 bases between them. Germline V lookup: CDR1 LGHNA, CDR2 YSLEER. The CDR3 DNA reads as TGCGCCAGCAGCCCTATCTCAGGTTACGGCTACACCTTC. It translates to CASSPISGYGYTF.

The V call is TRBV7-2, the J call TRBJ1-6; D remains ambiguous. Deletions cut 2 bases from V and 5 bases from J, with 7 bases between. This CDR3 spans 14 amino acids. Germline CDR1 is SGHTA and CDR2 is FQGNSA. CDR3 DNA sequence: TGTGCCAGCAGCTTATTCGCAGATAATTCACCCCTCCACTTT. Translating gives CASSLFADNSPLHF.

CDR3 DNA: TGTGCCAGCAGCTCCACCAGCACTAGCGGCTGGGACGCAGATACGCAGTATTTT. As protein: CASSSTSTSGWDADTQYF. The J gene is TRBJ2-3, the V gene TRBV7-9, with 8 bases lining up with TRBD2. The CDR3 length is 18 residues. V lost 4 bases to trimming and J lost 4 bases; unmatched junction nucleotides: 16. Germline V gene data show CDR1 as SEHNR and CDR2 as FQNEAQ (reference sequence).

Concerning this clone itself: At one boundary the junction diverges from the germline segment, which might be a read error. The J gene is TRBJ2-7, the V gene TRBV7-7, with D maybe TRBD1 (6 bases). CDR1 and CDR2 from the germline V gene are SSHAT and FNYEAQ (reference sequence). The CDR3 totals 15 residues. The CDR3 here is CASSPLTGESYEQYF. CDR3 bases: TGTGCTAGCAGCCCATTGACAGGCGAGTCCTACGAGCAGTACTTC.

The chain uses TRBV7-8 and TRBJ1-1; maybe TRBD1 (6 bases). CDR3 size: 15 residues. V lost 0 bases and J 1 base, leaving 9 bases between the germline ends. CDR1 and CDR2 (germline): SGHVS, FQNEAQ. The CDR3 nucleotides read TGTGCCAGCAGCTTAGCGGGACACTCGAACACTGAAGCTTTCTTT. Its translation is CASSLAGHSNTEAFF.

The chain combines TRBV7-9 with TRBJ2-5; D unresolved. The length of the CDR3 is 14 residues. Trimming took off 2 bases at V and 5 bases at J, with 12 bases between the two ends. CDR1 and CDR2 from the germline V gene are SEHNR and FQNEAQ (reference sequence). CDR3 protein: CASSLQADPETQYF. CDR3 bases: TGTGCCAGCAGCTTACAGGCAGATCCCGAGACCCAGTACTTC.

This clone was recorded only once. The chain carries TRBV19 and TRBJ1-2, with 7 positions matching TRBD1. J was trimmed by 3 bases and V by 5 bases; bases with no gene match: 3. The CDR3 is made up of 13 amino acids. Germline V gene lookup returns CDR1 LNHDA and CDR2 SQIVND (reference sequence). The CDR3 loop reads CASSPGTDYGYTF. The CDR3 coding sequence is TGTGCCAGTAGTCCAGGGACAGACTATGGCTACACCTTC. The whole variable domain, remainder taken from reference TRBV19 and TRBJ1-2, is DGGITQSPKYLFRKEGQNVTLSCEQNLNHDAMYWYRQDPGQGLRLIYYSQIVNDFQKGDIAEGYSVSREKKESFPLTVTSAQKNPTAFYLCASSPGTDYGYTFGSGTRLTVV.

A few counts support this clone. Here the CDR3 reads CASSIGHDEAEAFF. CDR3 nucleotides: TGCGCCAGCAGCATAGGACACGACGAGGCTGAAGCTTTCTTT. V is TRBV5-1 and J is TRBJ1-1, with D possibly being TRBD1 (5 bases). CDR1 and CDR2 (germline): SGHRS, YFSETQ. Trimming left V 4 bases short and J 6 bases short, with 16 bases between. This CDR3 is built from 14 residues.

The chain employs TRBV19 and TRBJ2-1; tentative D call: TRBD2 (6 bases). The CDR3 is 14 residues long. From germline, CDR1 is LNHDA and CDR2 SQIVND (reference sequence). The ends were cut back, 4 bases at V and 7 bases at J, with 14 bases in the middle. The CDR3: CASSTSGLPNEQFF. DNA of the CDR3: TGTGCCAGTAGTACCTCGGGACTCCCTAATGAGCAGTTCTTC. The full variable domain, its missing parts supplied by reference TRBV19 and TRBJ2-1, is DGGITQSPKYLFRKEGQNVTLSCEQNLNHDAMYWYRQDPGQGLRLIYYSQIVNDFQKGDIAEGYSVSREKKESFPLTVTSAQKNPTAFYLCASSTSGLPNEQFFGPGTRLTVL.

This clone is a singleton in its sample. The rearrangement links TRBV7-9 to TRBJ1-1; possible D gene TRBD1, 6 bases. The CDR3 is 14 amino acids. CDR1 and CDR2 (germline): SEHNR, FQNEAQ (reference sequence). V lost 5 bases to trimming and J lost 4 bases, with 14 bases between them. CDR3 residues: CASSANRDSTEAFF. As DNA, the CDR3 is TGTGCCAGCAGCGCGAACAGGGATAGCACTGAAGCTTTCTTT.

This clone was counted once. The J gene is TRBJ2-1, the V gene TRBV11-2, with D possibly TRBD2 on 6 matching bases. V was pared by 6 bases and J by 0 bases, with 12 bases between. This CDR3 has 15 residues. Germline V CDR1 and CDR2: SGHAT, FQNNGV. CDR3 in DNA: TGTGCCAGCAGTTTTAGCGGAAGCTCCTACAATGAGCAGTTCTTC. Protein: CASSFSGSSYNEQFF.

The V gene is TRBV24-1, the J gene TRBJ2-7; 8 bases fit TRBD2. The trim removed 2 bases at V and 4 bases at J, leaving 9 bases unmatched. The CDR3 extends over 16 amino acids. Germline V lookup: CDR1 KGHDR, CDR2 SFDVKD. The DNA of the CDR3 is TGTGCCACCAGTGATTCCTCCGGGACTAGGTTGTACGAGCAGTACTTC. Encoded protein: CATSDSSGTRLYEQYF.

The rearrangement uses TRBV24-1 and TRBJ2-3, with 11 bases lining up with TRBD2. The CDR3 is 16 residues long. Germline V CDR1 and CDR2: KGHDR, SFDVKD. V dropped 10 bases and J dropped 3; count of bases not matched to a gene: 11. The CDR3 coding sequence is TGTGCCACAGGGGGACTACTAGCGGGGGAAACAGATACGCAGTATTTT. It yields the protein CATGGLLAGETDTQYF.

This clone was observed once. V and J are TRBV5-1 and TRBJ2-1; 7 nucleotides match TRBD2. The CDR3 consists of 16 residues. Trimming took 2 bases from V and 0 from J; bases not matched to a gene: 5. Germline V CDR1 and CDR2: SGHRS, YFSETQ. CDR3 bases: TGCGCCAGCAGCTTTGACGGGGGGAGCTCCTACAATGAGCAGTTCTTC. Translated: CASSFDGGSSYNEQFF. The full variable domain, with the rest looked up from reference TRBV5-1 and TRBJ2-1, is KAGVTQTPRYLIKTRGQQVTLSCSPISGHRSVSWYQQTPGQGLQFLFEYFSETQRNKGNFPGRFSGRQFSNSRSEMNVSTLELGDSALYLCASSFDGGSSYNEQFFGPGTRLTVL.

This clone was seen more than once but under ten times. V is TRBV5-6 and J is TRBJ2-5; weak D call: TRBD2 (6 bases). CDR3 length equals 15 residues. The germline gives CDR1 SGHDT, CDR2 YYEEEE. Trimming shortened V by 6 bases and J by 5 bases, and 20 bases separated the two germline ends. The CDR3 region is CASTSGQSSRETQYF. The CDR3 bases are TGTGCCAGCACCAGCGGGCAATCCTCCAGGGAGACCCAGTACTTC.